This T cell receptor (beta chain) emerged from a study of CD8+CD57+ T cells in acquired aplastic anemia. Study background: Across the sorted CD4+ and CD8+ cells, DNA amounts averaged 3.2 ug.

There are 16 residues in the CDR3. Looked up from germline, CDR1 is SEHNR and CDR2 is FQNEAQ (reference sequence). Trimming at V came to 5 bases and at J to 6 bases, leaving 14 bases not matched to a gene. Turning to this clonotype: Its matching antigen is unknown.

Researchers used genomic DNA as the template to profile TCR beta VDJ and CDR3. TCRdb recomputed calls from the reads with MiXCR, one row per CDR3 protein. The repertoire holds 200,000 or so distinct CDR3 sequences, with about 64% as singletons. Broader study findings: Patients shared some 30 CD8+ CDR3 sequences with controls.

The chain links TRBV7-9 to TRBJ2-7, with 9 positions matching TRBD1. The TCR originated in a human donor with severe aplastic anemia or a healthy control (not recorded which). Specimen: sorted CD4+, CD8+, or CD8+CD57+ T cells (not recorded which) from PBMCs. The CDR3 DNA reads TGTGCCAGCAGCCCCCTGTGGGGGACAGGGCGTTCCGAGCAGTACTTC. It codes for CASSPLWGTGRSEQYF. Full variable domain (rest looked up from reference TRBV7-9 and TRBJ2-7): DTGVSQNPRHKITKRGQNVTFRCDPISEHNRLYWYRQTLGQGPEFLTYFQNEAQLEKSRLLSDRFSAERPKGSFSTLEIQRTEQGDSAMYLCASSPLWGTGRSEQYFGPGTRLTVT.